Below, one T cell receptor beta chain is given with its context. Its antigen is as yet unknown. This record comes from a study of T cell repertoires in cytomegalovirus infection. Across the whole study: CMV infection together with matching HLA type was indicated by public TCR beta signatures. Study-level points and caveats: The cumulative frequency of public TCR beta families identified carriers of CMV plus the relevant HLA.

Germline CDR1 and CDR2: SGHRS and YFSETQ. There are 14 residues in the CDR3. Deletions cut 3 bases from V and 8 bases from J, with 17 bases between. From the reads, TCRdb called clonotypes with MiXCR, one entry per CDR3 protein. The sample holds some 280,000 distinct CDR3 sequences, roughly 15% seen once. The sample was PBMCs. The J gene is TRBJ1-1, the V gene TRBV5-1; D remains ambiguous. This TCR was sampled from a human donor in good health (CMV status not recorded). Some clones in this sample may be carry-over from other donors' samples. As DNA, the CDR3 is TGCGCCAGCAGCTCGGTTGGGGTTGGGCGAGAAGCTTTCTTT. This gives the protein CASSSVGVGREAFF.